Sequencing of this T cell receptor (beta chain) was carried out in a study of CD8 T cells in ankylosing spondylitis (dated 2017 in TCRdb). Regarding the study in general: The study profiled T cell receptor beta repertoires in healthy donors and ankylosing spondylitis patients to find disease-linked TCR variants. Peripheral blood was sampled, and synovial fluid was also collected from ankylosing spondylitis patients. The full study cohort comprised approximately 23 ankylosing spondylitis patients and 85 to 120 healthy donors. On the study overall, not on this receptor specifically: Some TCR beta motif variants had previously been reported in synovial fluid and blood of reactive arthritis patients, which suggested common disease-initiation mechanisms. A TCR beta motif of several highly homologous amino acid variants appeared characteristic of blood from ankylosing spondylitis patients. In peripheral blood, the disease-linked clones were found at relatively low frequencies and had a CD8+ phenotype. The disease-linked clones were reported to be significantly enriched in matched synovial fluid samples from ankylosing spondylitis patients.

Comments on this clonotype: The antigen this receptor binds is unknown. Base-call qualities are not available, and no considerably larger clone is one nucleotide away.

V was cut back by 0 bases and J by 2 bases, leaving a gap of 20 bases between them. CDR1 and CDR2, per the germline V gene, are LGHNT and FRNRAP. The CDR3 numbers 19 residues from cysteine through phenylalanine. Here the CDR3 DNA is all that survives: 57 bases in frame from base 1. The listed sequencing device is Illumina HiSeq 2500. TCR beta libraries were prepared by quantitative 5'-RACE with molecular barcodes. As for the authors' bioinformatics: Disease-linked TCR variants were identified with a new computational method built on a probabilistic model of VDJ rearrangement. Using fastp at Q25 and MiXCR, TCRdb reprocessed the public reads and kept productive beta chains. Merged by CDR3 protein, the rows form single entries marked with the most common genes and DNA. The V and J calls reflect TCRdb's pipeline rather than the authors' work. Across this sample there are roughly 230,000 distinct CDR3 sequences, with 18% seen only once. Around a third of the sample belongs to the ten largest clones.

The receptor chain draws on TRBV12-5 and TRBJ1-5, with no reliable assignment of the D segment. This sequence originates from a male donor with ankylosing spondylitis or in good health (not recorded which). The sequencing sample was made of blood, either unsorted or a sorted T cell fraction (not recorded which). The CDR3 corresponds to CASGLVLGSDGNGNQPQHF. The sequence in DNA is TGTGCTAGTGGTTTGGTACTAGGCTCCGATGGTAACGGCAATCAGCCCCAGCATTTT.